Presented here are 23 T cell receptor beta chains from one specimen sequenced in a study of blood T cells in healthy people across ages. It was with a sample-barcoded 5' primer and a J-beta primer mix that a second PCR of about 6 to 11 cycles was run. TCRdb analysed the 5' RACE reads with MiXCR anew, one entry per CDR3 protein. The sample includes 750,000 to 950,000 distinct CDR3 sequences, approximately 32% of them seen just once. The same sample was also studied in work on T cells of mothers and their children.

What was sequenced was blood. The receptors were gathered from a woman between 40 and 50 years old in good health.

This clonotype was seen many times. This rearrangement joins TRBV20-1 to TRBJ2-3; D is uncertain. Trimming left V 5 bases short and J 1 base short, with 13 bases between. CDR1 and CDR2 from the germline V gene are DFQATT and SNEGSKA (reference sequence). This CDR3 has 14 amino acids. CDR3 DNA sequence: TGCAGTGCTCTCCCCCTCGTGGGCACAGATACGCAGTATTTT. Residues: CSALPLVGTDTQYF.

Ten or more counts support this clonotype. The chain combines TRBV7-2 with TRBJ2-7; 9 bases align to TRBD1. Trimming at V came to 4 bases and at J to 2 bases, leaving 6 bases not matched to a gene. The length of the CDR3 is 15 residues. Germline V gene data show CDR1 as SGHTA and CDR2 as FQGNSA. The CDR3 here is CASSSGQGTPYEQYF. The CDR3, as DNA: TGTGCCAGCAGCTCAGGACAGGGGACTCCCTACGAGCAGTACTTC.

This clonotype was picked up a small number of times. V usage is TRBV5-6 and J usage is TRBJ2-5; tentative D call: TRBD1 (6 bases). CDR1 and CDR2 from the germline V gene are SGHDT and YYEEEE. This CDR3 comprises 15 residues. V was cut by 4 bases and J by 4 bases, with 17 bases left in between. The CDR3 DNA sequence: TGTGCCAGCAGCCGTCTACAGGGCTCAGGAGAGACCCAGTACTTC. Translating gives CASSRLQGSGETQYF.

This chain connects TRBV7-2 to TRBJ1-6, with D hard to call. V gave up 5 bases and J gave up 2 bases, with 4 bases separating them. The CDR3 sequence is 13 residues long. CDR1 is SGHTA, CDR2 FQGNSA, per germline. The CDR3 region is CASSHPYNSPLHF. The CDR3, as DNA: TGTGCCAGCAGCCACCCCTATAATTCACCCCTCCACTTT.

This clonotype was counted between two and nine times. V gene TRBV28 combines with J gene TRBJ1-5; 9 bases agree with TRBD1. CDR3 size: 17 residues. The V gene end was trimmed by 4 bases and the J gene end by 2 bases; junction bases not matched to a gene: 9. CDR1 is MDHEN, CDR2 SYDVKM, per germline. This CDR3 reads CASSSYRGQRGNQPQHF. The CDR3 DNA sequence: TGTGCCAGCAGTTCCTACAGGGGGCAGAGGGGCAATCAGCCCCAGCATTTT.

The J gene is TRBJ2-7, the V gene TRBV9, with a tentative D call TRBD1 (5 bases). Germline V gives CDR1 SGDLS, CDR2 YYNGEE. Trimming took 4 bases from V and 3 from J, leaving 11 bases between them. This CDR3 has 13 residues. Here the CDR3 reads CASSPQVNYEQYF. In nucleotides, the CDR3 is TGTGCCAGCAGCCCACAGGTAAACTACGAGCAGTACTTC.

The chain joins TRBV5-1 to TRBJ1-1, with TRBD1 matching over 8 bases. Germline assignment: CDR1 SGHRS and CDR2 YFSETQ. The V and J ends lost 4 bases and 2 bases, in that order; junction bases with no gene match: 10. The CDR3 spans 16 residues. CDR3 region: CASSPFTTGVNTEAFF. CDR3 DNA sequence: TGCGCCAGCAGCCCATTTACGACAGGGGTCAACACTGAAGCTTTCTTT.

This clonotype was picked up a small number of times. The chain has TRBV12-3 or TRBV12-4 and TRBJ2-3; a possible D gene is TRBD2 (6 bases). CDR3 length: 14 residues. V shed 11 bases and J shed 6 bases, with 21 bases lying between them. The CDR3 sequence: CAGCRGGDIDTQYF. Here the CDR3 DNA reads TGTGCCGGTTGTCGGGGCGGGGATATTGATACGCAGTATTTT.

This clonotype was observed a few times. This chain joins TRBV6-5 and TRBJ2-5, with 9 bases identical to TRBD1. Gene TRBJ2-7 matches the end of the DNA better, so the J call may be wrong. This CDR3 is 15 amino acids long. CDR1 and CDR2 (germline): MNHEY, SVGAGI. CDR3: CASSYGDRVSAEQYF. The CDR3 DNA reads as TGTGCCAGCAGTTACGGGGACAGGGTATCTGCCGAGCAGTACTTC.

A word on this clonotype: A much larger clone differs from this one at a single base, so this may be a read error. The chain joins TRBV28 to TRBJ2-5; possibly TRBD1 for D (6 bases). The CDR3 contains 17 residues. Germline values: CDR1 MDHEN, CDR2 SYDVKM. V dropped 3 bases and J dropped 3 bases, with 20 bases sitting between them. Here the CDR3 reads CASSLAPSGAGEETQYF. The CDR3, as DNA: TGTGCCAGCAGTTTGGCCCCCTCCGGGGCAGGGGAAGAGACCCAGTACTTC.

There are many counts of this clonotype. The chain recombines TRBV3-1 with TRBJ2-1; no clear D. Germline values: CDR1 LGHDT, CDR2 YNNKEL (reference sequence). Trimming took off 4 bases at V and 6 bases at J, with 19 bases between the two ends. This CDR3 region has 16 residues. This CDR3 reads CASSRGISGRVNEQFF. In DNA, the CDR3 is TGTGCCAGCAGCCGCGGTATAAGTGGCCGGGTCAATGAGCAGTTCTTC.

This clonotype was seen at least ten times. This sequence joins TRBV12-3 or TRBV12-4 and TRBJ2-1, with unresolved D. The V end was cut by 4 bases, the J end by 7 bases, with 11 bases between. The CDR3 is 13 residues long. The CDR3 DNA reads TGTGCCAGCAGTTCCCACACTTATAATGAGCAGTTCTTC. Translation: CASSSHTYNEQFF.

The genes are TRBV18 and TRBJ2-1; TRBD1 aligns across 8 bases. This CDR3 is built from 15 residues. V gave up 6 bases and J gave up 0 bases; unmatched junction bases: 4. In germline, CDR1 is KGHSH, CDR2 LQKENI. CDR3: CASSKGTGSYNEQFF. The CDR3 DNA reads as TGTGCCAGCTCGAAGGGGACAGGCTCCTACAATGAGCAGTTCTTC. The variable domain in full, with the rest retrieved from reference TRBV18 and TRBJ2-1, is NAGVMQNPRHLVRRRGQEARLRCSPMKGHSHVYWYRQLPEEGLKFMVYLQKENIIDESGMPKERFSAEFPKEGPSILRIQQVVRGDSAAYFCASSKGTGSYNEQFFGPGTRLTVL.

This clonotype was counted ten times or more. This CDR3 reads CASSNGQGFGYTF. The CDR3, as DNA: TGTGCCAGCAGCAACGGACAGGGGTTTGGCTACACCTTC. The rearrangement joins TRBV12-3 or TRBV12-4 to TRBJ1-2, with 9 bases identical to TRBD1. Unmatched junction bases numbered 6, after V lost 6 bases and J lost 7 bases. This CDR3 contains 13 residues.

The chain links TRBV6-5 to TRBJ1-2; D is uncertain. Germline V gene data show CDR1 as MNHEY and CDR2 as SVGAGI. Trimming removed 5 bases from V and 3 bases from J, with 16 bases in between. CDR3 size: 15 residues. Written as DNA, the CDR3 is TGTGCCAGCAGTCGCGAACCTGGAGCCTACTATGGCTACACCTTC. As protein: CASSREPGAYYGYTF.

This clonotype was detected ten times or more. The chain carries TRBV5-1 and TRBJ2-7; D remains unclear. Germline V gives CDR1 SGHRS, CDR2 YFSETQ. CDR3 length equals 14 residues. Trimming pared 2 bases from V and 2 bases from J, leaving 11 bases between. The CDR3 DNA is TGCGCCAGCAGCTTCGAAGGGAAACCCTACGAGCAGTACTTC. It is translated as CASSFEGKPYEQYF. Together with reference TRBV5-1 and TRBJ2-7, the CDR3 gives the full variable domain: KAGVTQTPRYLIKTRGQQVTLSCSPISGHRSVSWYQQTPGQGLQFLFEYFSETQRNKGNFPGRFSGRQFSNSRSEMNVSTLELGDSALYLCASSFEGKPYEQYFGPGTRLTVT.

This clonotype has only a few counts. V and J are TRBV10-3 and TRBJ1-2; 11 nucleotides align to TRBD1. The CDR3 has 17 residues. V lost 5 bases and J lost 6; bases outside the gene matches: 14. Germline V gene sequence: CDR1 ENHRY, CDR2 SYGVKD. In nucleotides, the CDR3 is TGTGCCATCAGTCCCAACCTAATCGCGGGACAGGGGGATGGCTACACCTTC. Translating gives CAISPNLIAGQGDGYTF.

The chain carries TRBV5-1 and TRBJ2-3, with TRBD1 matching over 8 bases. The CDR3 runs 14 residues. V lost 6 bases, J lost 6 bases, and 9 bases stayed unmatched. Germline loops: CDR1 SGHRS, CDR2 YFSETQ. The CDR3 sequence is CASTPGQGQDTQYF. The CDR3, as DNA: TGCGCCAGCACCCCAGGACAGGGCCAGGATACGCAGTATTTT.

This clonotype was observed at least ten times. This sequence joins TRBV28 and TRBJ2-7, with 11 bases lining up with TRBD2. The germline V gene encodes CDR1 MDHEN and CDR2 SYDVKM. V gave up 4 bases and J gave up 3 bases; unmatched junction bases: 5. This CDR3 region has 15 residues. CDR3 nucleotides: TGTGCCAGCAGTTCACCTAGCGGGGGGATCTACGAGCAGTACTTC. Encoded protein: CASSSPSGGIYEQYF.

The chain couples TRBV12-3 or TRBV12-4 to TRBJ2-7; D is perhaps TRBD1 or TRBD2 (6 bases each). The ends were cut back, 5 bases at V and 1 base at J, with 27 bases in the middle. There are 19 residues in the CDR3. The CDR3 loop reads CASSPQGRGRPSISYEQYF. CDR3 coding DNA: TGTGCCAGCAGTCCCCAGGGGAGAGGGAGGCCCTCTATATCCTACGAGCAGTACTTC.

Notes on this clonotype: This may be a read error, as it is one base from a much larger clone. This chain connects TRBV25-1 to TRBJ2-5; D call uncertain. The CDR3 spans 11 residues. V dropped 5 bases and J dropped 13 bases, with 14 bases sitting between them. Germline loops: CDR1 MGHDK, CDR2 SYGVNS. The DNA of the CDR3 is TGTGCCAGCAGTAAAGTGGCCGAGCGGTACTTC. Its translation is CASSKVAERYF.

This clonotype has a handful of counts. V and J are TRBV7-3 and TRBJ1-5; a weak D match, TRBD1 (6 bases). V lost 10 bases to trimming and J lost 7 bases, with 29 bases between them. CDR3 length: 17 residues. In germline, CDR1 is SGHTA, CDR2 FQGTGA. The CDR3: CATLWGRTRGRHQPQHF. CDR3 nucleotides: TGTGCCACCCTGTGGGGGAGGACACGGGGGCGGCACCAGCCCCAGCATTTT.

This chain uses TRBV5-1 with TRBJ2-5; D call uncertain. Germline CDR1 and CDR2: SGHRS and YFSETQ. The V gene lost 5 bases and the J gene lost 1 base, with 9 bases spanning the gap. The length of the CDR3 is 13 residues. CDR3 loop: CASRLGSQETQYF. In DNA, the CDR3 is TGCGCCAGCAGATTAGGCTCCCAAGAGACCCAGTACTTC.